This T cell receptor beta chain was sequenced for a study of blood T cells in healthy people across ages. Study outcomes and limitations: Observed TCR beta diversity per million T cells went down as age went up. This fall followed a roughly linear course with age. CMV status of donors was not determined, possibly confounding expanded clonotype changes. It was found that TCR beta diversity correlated strongly with the percentage of naive T cells.

Combining a sample-barcoded 5' primer with a J-beta primer mix, a second PCR ran for about 7 to 11 cycles. TCRdb reprocessed the 5' RACE reads via MiXCR and lists one record per CDR3 protein. The sample has some 640,000 distinct CDR3 sequences, 45% to 50% seen once; the top ten hold 25% to 35%. V lost 6 bases to trimming and J lost 0 bases, with 18 bases between them. The CDR3 covers 17 residues. The germline V gene has CDR1 ENHRY and CDR2 SYGVKD. A single count supports this clonotype. Its matching antigen is unknown. Because it lacks the conserved phenylalanine or tryptophan at the end, this CDR3 is likely a read error.

The sequence was obtained from a woman aged 55-70 years in good health. Sample: blood. This chain links TRBV10-3 with TRBJ1-3; no definite D call. Here the CDR3 reads CAIRSWVVNNSGNTIYL. Written as DNA, the CDR3 is TGTGCCATCAGAAGTTGGGTAGTAAACAACTCTGGAAACACCATATATTTG.